Below, 28 T cell receptor beta chains from the same sample are listed, as sequenced in a study of cytomegalovirus exposure and HLA in healthy donors. The PCR made use of 60 Vbeta and 13 Jbeta primers. The data were produced by immunoSEQ multiplex PCR, yet TCRdb's version contains in-frame clones alone and is incomplete. This sample has over 110,000 clones, with roughly 79% found just once. The sequenced sample consisted of PBMCs. Every receptor here comes from a man aged 18 to 30 in good health and CMV-seronegative.

This sequence joins TRBV5-6 and TRBJ2-2; 8 nucleotides match TRBD2. The CDR3 totals 15 residues. The germline CDR1 and CDR2 sequences are SGHDT and YYEEEE. V was pared by 4 bases and J by 3 bases, with 5 bases of the junction left unmatched. The CDR3 here is CASSRTGGHTGELFF. The DNA for the CDR3 is TGTGCCAGCAGCCGTACGGGGGGGCACACCGGGGAGCTGTTTTTT.

The chain carries TRBV2 and TRBJ2-7, with 8 bases aligning to TRBD2. In germline, CDR1 is SNHLY, CDR2 FYNNEI. The CDR3 has 13 residues. After removal of 8 bases from V and 0 bases from J, the junction contained 3 bases not matched to a gene. CDR3 region: CASLGGGSYEQYF. Here the CDR3 DNA reads TGTGCCAGCCTCGGGGGGGGCTCCTACGAGCAGTACTTC. The full variable domain, its missing parts supplied by reference TRBV2 and TRBJ2-7, is EPEVTQTPSHQVTQMGQEVILRCVPISNHLYFYWYRQILGQKVEFLVSFYNNEISEKSEIFDDQFSVERPDGSNFTLKIRSTKLEDSAMYFCASLGGGSYEQYFGPGTRLTVT.

V is TRBV7-2 and J is TRBJ2-7; unclear D gene. Germline values: CDR1 SGHTA, CDR2 FQGNSA. Trimming stripped 1 base from V and 3 bases from J, with 10 bases between. The CDR3 has 14 amino acids. The DNA of the CDR3 is TGTGCCAGCAGCTTAGGAGGCGGAATCTACGAGCAGTACTTC. Translation: CASSLGGGIYEQYF.

V and J are TRBV30 and TRBJ1-2; TRBD1 matches at 9 bases. J lost 8 bases, V lost 1 base, and 8 bases had no gene match. Germline lookup yields CDR1 GTSNPN and CDR2 SVGIG (reference sequence). This CDR3 is 14 amino acids long. The CDR3 nucleotides read TGTGCCTGGAGTGGGACAAGGACAGGGGCAGGCTACACCTTC. Its protein is CAWSGTRTGAGYTF. Combining the CDR3 with reference TRBV30 and TRBJ1-2 gives the whole variable domain SQTIHQWPATLVQPVGSPLSLECTVEGTSNPNLYWYRQAAGRGLQLLFYSVGIGQISSEVPQNLSASRPQDRQFILSSKKLLLSDSGFYLCAWSGTRTGAGYTFGSGTRLTVV.

The chain couples TRBV9 to TRBJ1-2; TRBD1 matches at 10 bases. V lost 6 bases to trimming and J lost 2 bases; unmatched junction nucleotides: 7. Per germline, CDR1 SGDLS and CDR2 YYNGEE. The CDR3 is made up of 15 amino acids. The CDR3 DNA sequence: TGTGCCAGCACCAGGACAGGGGGAAGAAACTATGGCTACACCTTC. It specifies CASTRTGGRNYGYTF.

This clone has a single count. The J gene is TRBJ1-2, the V gene TRBV27; D ambiguous. CDR3 length: 13 amino acids. Germline-derived CDR1 and CDR2 are MNHEY and SMNVEV (reference sequence). V gave up 10 bases and J gave up 6 bases, with 18 bases separating them. In DNA form, the CDR3 reads TGTGCCACCCGAGTCGGGAGGGCTGATGGCTACACCTTC. Residues: CATRVGRADGYTF.

Turning to this clone: One junction end disagrees with the germline gene, perhaps due to a read error. The rearrangement uses TRBV2 and TRBJ2-1; 9 nucleotides align to TRBD1. The germline gives CDR1 SNHLY, CDR2 FYNNEI. The CDR3 totals 12 residues. The CDR3, as DNA: TGTGCCAGTTCTCGGGGACAGGGTGAGGTGGTCTTC. Protein sequence: CASSRGQGEVVF.

The V call is TRBV25-1, the J call TRBJ1-2, with TRBD1 matching 7 bases. The length of the CDR3 is 13 residues. V trimming: 4 bases; J trimming: 6 bases; junction bases outside the gene matches: 5. Germline V gene sequence: CDR1 MGHDK, CDR2 SYGVNS. CDR3 coding DNA: TGTGCCAGCAGTGCCCAGGGGGGAAATGGCTACACCTTC. Amino acid sequence: CASSAQGGNGYTF.

The chain has TRBV2 and TRBJ1-1; D remains unclear. The CDR3 consists of 15 residues. V gave up 3 bases and J gave up 0 bases, with 11 bases separating them. CDR1 SNHLY and CDR2 FYNNEI come from the germline V gene. CDR3: CASSDAPFLNTEAFF. CDR3 nucleotide sequence: TGTGCCAGCAGTGATGCGCCTTTTTTGAACACTGAAGCTTTCTTT.

The chain employs TRBV4-3 and TRBJ1-2, with 7 bases lining up with TRBD1. Germline values: CDR1 LGHNA, CDR2 YSLEER. The CDR3 contains 14 residues. Trimming at V came to 0 bases and at J to 6 bases, leaving 4 bases not matched to a gene. This CDR3 reads CASSQESQGDGYTF. CDR3 nucleotide sequence: TGCGCCAGCAGCCAAGAATCGCAGGGGGATGGCTACACCTTC.

The V call is TRBV7-9, the J call TRBJ2-4, with 7 positions matching TRBD1. The CDR3 spans 13 residues. Germline V gives CDR1 SEHNR, CDR2 FQNEAQ (reference sequence). V was pared by 7 bases and J by 5 bases, with 5 bases of the junction left unmatched. CDR3 in amino acids: CASKGGPENIQYF. The CDR3 coding sequence is TGTGCCAGCAAAGGGGGCCCGGAAAACATTCAGTACTTC. Full variable domain (missing parts from reference TRBV7-9 and TRBJ2-4): DTGVSQNPRHKITKRGQNVTFRCDPISEHNRLYWYRQTLGQGPEFLTYFQNEAQLEKSRLLSDRFSAERPKGSFSTLEIQRTEQGDSAMYLCASKGGPENIQYFGAGTRLSVL.

This clone was observed a single time. This chain connects TRBV9 to TRBJ1-6, with D maybe TRBD1 (6 bases). This CDR3 is built from 16 residues. The germline V and J ends were trimmed by 3 bases and 5 bases, with 15 bases remaining between them. In germline, CDR1 is SGDLS, CDR2 YYNGEE. This CDR3 reads CASSDDQGLNNSPLHF. The CDR3 DNA sequence: TGTGCCAGCAGCGACGACCAGGGGCTGAATAATTCACCCCTCCACTTT.

The chain joins TRBV29-1 to TRBJ1-1; D gene ambiguous. The ends were cut back, 7 bases at V and 9 bases at J, with 18 bases in the middle. The CDR3 has 12 amino acids. Germline V gene data show CDR1 as SQVTM and CDR2 as ANQGSEA. For the CDR3, the DNA is TGCAGCGCTCCTGCGGGCCGGGAAAAAGCTTTCTTT. This gives the protein CSAPAGREKAFF. The full variable domain, with the rest looked up from reference TRBV29-1 and TRBJ1-1, is SAVISQKPSRDICQRGTSLTIQCQVDSQVTMMFWYRQQPGQSLTLIATANQGSEATYESGFVIDKFPISRPNLTFSTLTVSNMSPEDSSIYLCSAPAGREKAFFGQGTRLTVV.

About this clone: One end of the junction varies from germline; a read error may be responsible. V and J are TRBV7-9 and TRBJ2-7; D possibly corresponds to TRBD2 (5 bases). This CDR3 comprises 12 residues. Germline V CDR1 and CDR2: SEHNR, FQNEAQ (reference sequence). CDR3 in DNA: TGTGGCAGCAGCGACGGGACCTACGAGCAGTACTTC. Translation gives CGSSDGTYEQYF.

V is TRBV2 and J is TRBJ1-4, with 7 positions matching TRBD1. The ends lost 5 bases at V and 6 bases at J; junction bases unmatched: 6. The CDR3 is 14 amino acids. Germline CDR1 reads SNHLY; CDR2 reads FYNNEI. As DNA, the CDR3 is TGTGCCAGCAGTCCACAGGGGATTCATGAAAAACTGTTTTTT. The encoded protein is CASSPQGIHEKLFF.

The table lists this clone with a few counts. The chain uses TRBV2 and TRBJ1-1; D is unresolved. The ends were cut back, 1 base at V and 11 bases at J, with 11 bases in the middle. Germline CDR1 reads SNHLY; CDR2 reads FYNNEI. This CDR3 comprises 12 residues. CDR3 nucleotide sequence: TGTGCCAGCAGTGAAGGATCCTACGTGGCTTTCTTT. Translation gives CASSEGSYVAFF.

The genes are TRBV6-6 and TRBJ2-7, with no clear D. The CDR3 loop spans 11 amino acids. The V gene's germline CDR1 is MNHNY and CDR2 SVGAGI (reference sequence). The germline V and J ends were trimmed by 4 bases and 4 bases, with 5 bases remaining between them. CDR3 coding DNA: TGTGCCAGCAGTTCCCCGTACGAGCAGTACTTC. As protein: CASSSPYEQYF.

The chain carries TRBV29-1 and TRBJ1-2, with a tentative D call TRBD1 (5 bases). Germline V CDR1 and CDR2: SQVTM, ANQGSEA. With 2 bases removed from V and 2 bases from J, the gap between germline ends came to 9 bases. This CDR3 is 13 amino acids long. CDR3 in amino acids: CSVESAGNYGYTF. For the CDR3, the DNA is TGCAGCGTTGAATCGGCAGGGAACTATGGCTACACCTTC. Variable domain in full (rest from reference TRBV29-1 and TRBJ1-2): SAVISQKPSRDICQRGTSLTIQCQVDSQVTMMFWYRQQPGQSLTLIATANQGSEATYESGFVIDKFPISRPNLTFSTLTVSNMSPEDSSIYLCSVESAGNYGYTFGSGTRLTVV.

The V gene is TRBV28, the J gene TRBJ2-1; maybe TRBD1 (5 bases). Per germline, CDR1 MDHEN and CDR2 SYDVKM. This CDR3 region has 15 residues. V lost 3 bases, J lost 9 bases, and 18 bases lay in between. CDR3 amino acids: CASSLDKTASSEQFF. The CDR3, as DNA: TGTGCCAGCAGTTTGGACAAAACCGCTTCTAGTGAGCAGTTCTTC.

The chain links TRBV6-6 to TRBJ2-3, with TRBD1 as a possible D gene (6 bases). Germline assignment: CDR1 MNHNY and CDR2 SVGAGI (reference sequence). This CDR3 has 14 amino acids. V lost 7 bases, J lost 3 bases, and 14 bases lay in between. CDR3 sequence (DNA): TGTGCCAGCATCCCTGGACAGAGGACAGATACGCAGTATTTT. Protein: CASIPGQRTDTQYF.

V gene TRBV7-2 combines with J gene TRBJ1-2, with 8 bases lining up with TRBD1. Germline loops: CDR1 SGHTA, CDR2 FQGNSA. J gave up 4 bases and V 2 bases, and 6 bases lay outside the gene matches. This CDR3 spans 15 amino acids. The CDR3 sequence is CASSLRQGWSYGYTF. CDR3 DNA sequence: TGTGCCAGCAGCTTAAGACAGGGGTGGAGCTATGGCTACACCTTC.

This clone was counted a few times. DNA of the CDR3: TGTGCCAGCAGTTCGGCAGGGGACAATCCACCCCTCCACTTT. Its protein is CASSSAGDNPPLHF. This chain joins TRBV6-6 and TRBJ1-6, with a possible D match to TRBD1 (6 bases). The CDR3 loop spans 14 amino acids. Trimming took off 4 bases at V and 11 bases at J, with 15 bases between the two ends. Germline V CDR1 and CDR2: MNHNY, SVGAGI (reference sequence).

The chain joins TRBV7-8 to TRBJ1-2; 9 bases map to TRBD1. CDR1 and CDR2 (germline): SGHVS, FQNEAQ. Trimming at V came to 1 base and at J to 8 bases, leaving 11 bases not matched to a gene. The CDR3 length is 16 residues. The CDR3 nucleotides are TGTGCCAGCAGCTTAGATTGGGACAGGGTAGGGGACGGCTACACCTTC. Translated: CASSLDWDRVGDGYTF.

The chain has TRBV6-6 and TRBJ1-1; no reliable D call. Germline lookup yields CDR1 MNHNY and CDR2 SVGAGI (reference sequence). V was cut by 0 bases and J by 0 bases, with 8 bases left in between. CDR3 length: 15 amino acids. The CDR3 nucleotides read TGTGCCAGCAGTTACTCGGCCGTCCTGAACACTGAAGCTTTCTTT. Its protein is CASSYSAVLNTEAFF.

The chain combines TRBV6-5 with TRBJ2-2; possible D gene TRBD2, 6 bases. This CDR3 has 14 amino acids. Germline V gene lookup returns CDR1 MNHEY and CDR2 SVGAGI. The germline V and J ends were trimmed by 7 bases and 0 bases, with 9 bases remaining between them. The CDR3 protein is CASTGGSNTGELFF. CDR3 DNA: TGTGCCAGCACCGGGGGTTCGAACACCGGGGAGCTGTTTTTT.

V gene TRBV11-3 combines with J gene TRBJ1-5; 9 nucleotides line up with TRBD1. The CDR3 contains 15 residues. CDR1 and CDR2 (germline): SGHNT, YENEEA. V dropped 5 bases and J dropped 6; count of bases not matched to a gene: 8. CDR3 nucleotide sequence: TGTGCCAGCAGCCTAGGGACAGGGTTTCGTCAGCCCCAGCATTTT. Amino acids: CASSLGTGFRQPQHF.

The V and J genes are TRBV7-9 and TRBJ1-1; possibly TRBD1 for D (6 bases). The V end lost 6 bases, the J end lost 4 bases, and 15 bases lay between the germline ends. Germline V lookup: CDR1 SEHNR, CDR2 FQNEAQ (reference sequence). The CDR3 runs to 14 residues. CDR3 coding DNA: TGTGCCAGCAGGTCCCAGGGGACGGGCACTGAAGCTTTCTTT. Its translation: CASRSQGTGTEAFF. Full variable domain (remainder filled in from reference TRBV7-9 and TRBJ1-1): DTGVSQNPRHKITKRGQNVTFRCDPISEHNRLYWYRQTLGQGPEFLTYFQNEAQLEKSRLLSDRFSAERPKGSFSTLEIQRTEQGDSAMYLCASRSQGTGTEAFFGQGTRLTVV.

V and J are TRBV10-2 and TRBJ1-2, with 8 bases that match TRBD1. Germline V CDR1 and CDR2: WSHSY, SAAADI. The V gene end was trimmed by 2 bases and the J gene end by 3 bases; junction bases not matched to a gene: 14. The CDR3 spans 18 residues. The DNA for the CDR3 is TGCGCCAGCAGTGAGGCGAACTGGCCGGACAGGGTGTACTATGGCTACACCTTC. Its translation is CASSEANWPDRVYYGYTF.